This T cell receptor beta chain stems from a study of shared clonotypes between healthy human individuals. Trimming cost V 6 bases and J 10 bases, with 15 bases left between them. Germline loops: CDR1 SEHNR, CDR2 FQNEAQ (reference sequence). This CDR3 comprises 12 residues. TCRdb's copy holds only in-frame clones and misses some; the assay was immunoSEQ multiplex PCR. The sample has about 490,000 clones, over 65% seen once. This chain links TRBV7-9 with TRBJ2-5, with a weak D call TRBD1 (5 bases). The material sequenced was PBMCs. The sequence was collected from a woman aged 40 to 50 in good health. Some clones in this sample may be carry-over from other donors' samples. The CDR3 DNA reads as TGTGCCAGCAGTCGGACACTACAAGACCAGTACTTC. Its protein is CASSRTLQDQYF.